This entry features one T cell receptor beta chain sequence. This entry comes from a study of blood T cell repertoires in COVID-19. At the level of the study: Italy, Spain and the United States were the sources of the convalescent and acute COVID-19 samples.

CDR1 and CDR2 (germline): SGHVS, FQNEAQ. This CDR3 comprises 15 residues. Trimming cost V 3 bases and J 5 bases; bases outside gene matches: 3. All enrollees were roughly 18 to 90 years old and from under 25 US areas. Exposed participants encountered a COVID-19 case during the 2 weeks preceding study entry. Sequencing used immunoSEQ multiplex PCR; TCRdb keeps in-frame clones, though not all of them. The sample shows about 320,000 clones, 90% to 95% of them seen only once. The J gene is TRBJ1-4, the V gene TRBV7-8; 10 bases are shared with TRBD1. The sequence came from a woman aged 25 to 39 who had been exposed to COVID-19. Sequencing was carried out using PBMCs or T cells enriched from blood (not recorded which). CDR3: CASSFRQGANEKLFF. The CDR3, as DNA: TGTGCCAGCAGCTTCCGACAGGGGGCAAATGAAAAACTGTTTTTT.